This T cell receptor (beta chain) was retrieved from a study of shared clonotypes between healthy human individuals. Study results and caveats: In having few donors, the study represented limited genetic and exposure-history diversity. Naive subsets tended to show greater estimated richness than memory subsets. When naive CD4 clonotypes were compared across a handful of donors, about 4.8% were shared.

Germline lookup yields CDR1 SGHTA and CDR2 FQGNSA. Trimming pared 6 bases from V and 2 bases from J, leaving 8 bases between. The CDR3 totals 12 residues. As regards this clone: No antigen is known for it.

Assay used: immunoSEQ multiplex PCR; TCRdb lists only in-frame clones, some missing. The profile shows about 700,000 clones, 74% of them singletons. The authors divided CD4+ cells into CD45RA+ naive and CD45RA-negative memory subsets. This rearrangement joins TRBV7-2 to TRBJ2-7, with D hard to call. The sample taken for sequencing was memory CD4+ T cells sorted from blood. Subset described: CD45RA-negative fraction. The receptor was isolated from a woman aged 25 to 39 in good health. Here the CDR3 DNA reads TGTGCCAGCAGAAGACGGACCTACGAGCAGTACTTC. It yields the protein CASRRRTYEQYF.